This T cell receptor beta chain was sequenced in a study of CD8 T cells in ankylosing spondylitis. Findings and caveats of the study: Clones linked to disease were reported to show significant enrichment in matched ankylosing spondylitis synovial fluid. Seemingly distinctive of ankylosing spondylitis blood was a TCR beta motif formed by eight highly homologous variants.

This clonotype has a count of ten or more. Its antigen remains unknown. CDR1 and CDR2 from the germline V gene are MNHNS and SASEGT. The CDR3 is 14 amino acids. The germline V and J ends were trimmed by 6 bases and 2 bases, with 11 bases remaining between them. TCRdb reprocessed the 5' RACE reads with MiXCR, giving one entry per CDR3 protein. The data show around 770,000 distinct CDR3 sequences, roughly 10% seen once. The chain combines TRBV6-1 with TRBJ2-1, with D possibly TRBD2 on 5 matching bases. This receptor was obtained from a male donor with ankylosing spondylitis. Sequenced material: blood, either unsorted or a sorted T cell fraction (not recorded which). CDR3 DNA sequence: TGTGCCAGCAGCTCTGTGCGGGCCTACAATGAGCAGTTCTTC. It translates to CASSSVRAYNEQFF.